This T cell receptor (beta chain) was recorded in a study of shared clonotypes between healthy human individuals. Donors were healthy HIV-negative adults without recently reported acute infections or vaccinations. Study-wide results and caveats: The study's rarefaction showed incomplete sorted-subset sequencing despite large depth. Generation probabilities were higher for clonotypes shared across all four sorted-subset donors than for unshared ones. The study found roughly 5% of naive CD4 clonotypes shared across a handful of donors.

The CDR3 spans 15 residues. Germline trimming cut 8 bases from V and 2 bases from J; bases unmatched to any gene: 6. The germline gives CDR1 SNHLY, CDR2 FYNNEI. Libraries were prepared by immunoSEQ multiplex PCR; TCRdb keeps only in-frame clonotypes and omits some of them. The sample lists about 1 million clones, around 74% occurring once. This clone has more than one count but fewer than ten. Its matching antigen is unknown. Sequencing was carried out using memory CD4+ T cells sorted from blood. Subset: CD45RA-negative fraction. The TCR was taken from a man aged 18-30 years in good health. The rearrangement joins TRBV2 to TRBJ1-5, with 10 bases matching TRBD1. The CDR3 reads CASRGQGIRNQPQHF. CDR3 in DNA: TGTGCCAGCCGGGGACAGGGGATACGCAATCAGCCCCAGCATTTT.